A single sample gave rise to the 8 T cell receptor beta chains below, sequenced in a study of blood T cell repertoires in COVID-19. Produced via immunoSEQ multiplex PCR; TCRdb's table is partial and in-frame only. The data show around 64,000 clones, with roughly two thirds seen just once and about half held by the top ten. Input material: PBMCs or T cells enriched from blood (not recorded which). Receptors were obtained from a woman in her sixties or seventies who had been exposed to COVID-19.

This sequence joins TRBV12-3 or TRBV12-4 and TRBJ1-5; possibly TRBD1 for D (5 bases). V shed 6 bases and J shed 2 bases, with 5 bases lying between them. CDR3 length: 12 amino acids. CDR3 sequence (DNA): TGTGCCAGCAGACAGGGCAATCAGCCCCAGCATTTT. Protein sequence: CASRQGNQPQHF.

This clone was found once. The chain recombines TRBV7-9 with TRBJ1-1; 7 nucleotides match TRBD1. Unmatched junction bases numbered 9, after V lost 5 bases and J lost 3 bases. The CDR3 is made up of 15 amino acids. Germline lookup yields CDR1 SEHNR and CDR2 FQNEAQ (reference sequence). In nucleotides, the CDR3 is TGTGCCAGCAGCCCTGTCCGAGGGACAGACACTGAAGCTTTCTTT. Its protein product is CASSPVRGTDTEAFF.

There are a few counts of this clone. The chain carries TRBV15 and TRBJ1-4, with D perhaps TRBD1 (5 bases). Germline loops: CDR1 LNHNV, CDR2 YYDKDF (reference sequence). This CDR3 comprises 15 residues. V lost 1 base, J lost 3 bases, and 9 bases lay in between. CDR3 nucleotide sequence: TGTGCCACCAGCAGAGCTGGGGACTCTAATGAAAAACTGTTTTTT. Translating gives CATSRAGDSNEKLFF.

The chain combines TRBV28 with TRBJ1-1; D is undetermined. The V gene's germline CDR1 is MDHEN and CDR2 SYDVKM. Trimming cost V 2 bases and J 5 bases, with 12 bases left between them. The CDR3 contains 14 residues. The CDR3 region is CASSLRGGRTEAFF. CDR3 DNA sequence: TGTGCCAGCAGTTTAAGAGGAGGTCGGACTGAAGCTTTCTTT.

The rearrangement links TRBV2 to TRBJ1-5, with 7 bases matching TRBD1. The trim removed 9 bases at V and 4 bases at J, leaving 6 bases unmatched. Per the germline V gene, CDR1 is SNHLY and CDR2 is FYNNEI. This CDR3 has 13 residues. The CDR3 coding sequence is TGTGCCAGTGAGCCAGGGGGGAATCAGCCCCAGCATTTT. Residues: CASEPGGNQPQHF.

This clone was seen a handful of times. This chain connects TRBV19 to TRBJ1-5; TRBD1 agrees at 9 bases. The CDR3 loop spans 18 amino acids. The V gene end was trimmed by 7 bases and the J gene end by 4 bases; junction bases not matched to a gene: 17. Germline CDR1 and CDR2: LNHDA and SQIVND (reference sequence). The CDR3 loop reads CASTQRGHPGQGNQPQHF. The CDR3 DNA reads TGTGCCAGTACCCAAAGAGGGCACCCGGGACAGGGTAATCAGCCCCAGCATTTT.

The J gene is TRBJ1-2, the V gene TRBV9; the D is unclear. Trimming removed 4 bases at V and 7 bases at J, with 17 bases between. The germline V gene encodes CDR1 SGDLS and CDR2 YYNGEE. This CDR3 contains 14 residues. CDR3 DNA sequence: TGTGCCAGCAGCCCCACCCTCCTCTTGAGTGGCTACACCTTC. The encoded protein is CASSPTLLLSGYTF.

The chain couples TRBV15 to TRBJ2-1; a weak D match, TRBD2 (5 bases). In germline, CDR1 is LNHNV, CDR2 YYDKDF (reference sequence). Trimming removed 5 bases from V and 7 bases from J, with 18 bases in between. The CDR3 extends over 15 amino acids. CDR3 bases: TGTGCCACCAGCGGAACTAGGGCGTTTGGAAATGAGCAGTTCTTC. It yields the protein CATSGTRAFGNEQFF.